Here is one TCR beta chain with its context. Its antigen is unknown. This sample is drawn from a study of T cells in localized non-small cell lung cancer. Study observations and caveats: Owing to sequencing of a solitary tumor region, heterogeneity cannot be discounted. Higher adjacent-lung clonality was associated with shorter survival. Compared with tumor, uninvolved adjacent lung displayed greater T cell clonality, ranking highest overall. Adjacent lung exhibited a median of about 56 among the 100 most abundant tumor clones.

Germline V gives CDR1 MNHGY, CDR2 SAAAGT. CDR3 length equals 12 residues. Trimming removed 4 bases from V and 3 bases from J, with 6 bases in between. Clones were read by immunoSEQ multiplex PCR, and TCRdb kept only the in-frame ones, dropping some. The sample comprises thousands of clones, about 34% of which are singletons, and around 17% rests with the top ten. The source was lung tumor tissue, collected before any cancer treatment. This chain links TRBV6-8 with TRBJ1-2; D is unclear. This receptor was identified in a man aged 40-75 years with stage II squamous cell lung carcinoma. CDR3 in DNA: TGTGCCAGCAGTTCGAGAGACTATGGCTACACCTTC. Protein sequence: CASSSRDYGYTF.